The 13 T cell receptor beta chains in this list originate from one sample, sequenced in a study of T-cell memory formation after mild COVID-19 (dated by TCRdb to about 2021). The library was obtained by 5' RACE. The run used an Illumina NovaSeq 6000. Using fastp trimming at Q25 and MiXCR clonotype assembly, TCRdb reanalyzed the public sequencing data and kept in-frame beta chains. Rows with one shared CDR3 protein collapse into an entry with the most common genes and DNA. Across this sample there are about 470,000 distinct CDR3 sequences, with approximately 25% seen only once. Of the sample, under 15% falls within the top ten clones. The sample comprised PBMCs or a T cell subset sorted from them (not recorded which). These receptors were collected from an adult woman who had mild COVID-19 (a few samples of this study predate the infection). The sample titles of this study are shuffled in the database, so cell type and time point are left out; the donor was told from shared clones.

The chain uses TRBV29-1 and TRBJ1-4, with D hard to call. V lost 7 bases to trimming and J lost 8 bases, with 11 bases between them. This CDR3 spans 11 amino acids. Germline CDR1 SQVTM, CDR2 ANQGSEA. Here the CDR3 reads CSAGSLEKLFF. CDR3 nucleotide sequence: TGCAGCGCGGGCTCTCTAGAAAAACTGTTTTTT.

The chain couples TRBV12-3 or TRBV12-4 to TRBJ2-3; maybe TRBD1 (5 bases). V lost 2 bases and J 3 bases, leaving 12 bases between the germline ends. The CDR3 consists of 15 residues. For the CDR3, the DNA is TGTGCCAGCAGTTTAAGAGTCCAGGGTACAGATACGCAGTATTTT. Translating gives CASSLRVQGTDTQYF.

This clonotype was detected only a few times. The rearrangement links TRBV20-1 to TRBJ2-5, with D perhaps matching TRBD1 (5 bases). Germline loops: CDR1 DFQATT, CDR2 SNEGSKA (reference sequence). The CDR3 loop spans 14 amino acids. The germline V and J ends were trimmed by 2 bases and 5 bases, with 15 bases remaining between them. The CDR3 here is CSARLNKAGETQYF. The DNA for the CDR3 is TGCAGTGCTAGACTGAATAAGGCAGGGGAGACCCAGTACTTC.

This chain links TRBV7-9 with TRBJ2-2; D is unclear. The CDR3 is 17 amino acids. In germline, CDR1 is SEHNR, CDR2 FQNEAQ (reference sequence). V was shortened by 0 bases and J by 1 base, with 12 bases between the two germline ends. The CDR3 nucleotides read TGTGCCAGCAGCTTAGCAGAATTCCGGGTGAACACCGGGGAGCTGTTTTTT. Translated, it gives CASSLAEFRVNTGELFF.

This chain connects TRBV12-3 or TRBV12-4 to TRBJ2-7; D ambiguous. V was clipped by 6 bases and J by 3 bases, with 15 bases between them. The CDR3 consists of 14 residues. In DNA, the CDR3 is TGTGCCAGCAGCAACCCCCAGGAAAACTACGAGCAGTACTTC. It translates to CASSNPQENYEQYF.

This chain uses TRBV4-3 with TRBJ2-7; TRBD2 matches 10 bases. Germline V gene lookup returns CDR1 LGHNA and CDR2 YSLEER. V dropped 5 bases and J dropped 1; count of bases not matched to a gene: 5. This CDR3 contains 15 residues. Written as DNA, the CDR3 is TGCGCCAGCAGCATTCTAGCGGGAGATTCCTACGAGCAGTACTTC. Its protein is CASSILAGDSYEQYF.

The chain is built from TRBV3-1 and TRBJ2-7, with D perhaps being TRBD1 or TRBD2 (5 bases each). CDR3 length equals 13 residues. Trimming took off 1 base at V and 4 bases at J, with 8 bases between the two ends. Germline CDR1 and CDR2: LGHDT and YNNKEL (reference sequence). The CDR3 is CASSQGGGYEQYF. The CDR3 region has the DNA TGTGCCAGCAGCCAAGGTGGGGGTTACGAGCAGTACTTC.

This clonotype has only a few counts. V and J are TRBV7-8 and TRBJ2-1; D is tentatively TRBD1 or TRBD2 (5 bases each). The CDR3 has 14 residues. Trimming shortened V by 1 base and J by 9 bases, and 13 bases separated the two germline ends. CDR1 and CDR2 (germline): SGHVS, FQNEAQ. CDR3 protein: CASSLDIGELEQFF. The DNA of the CDR3 is TGTGCCAGCAGCTTAGATATAGGGGAGCTTGAGCAGTTCTTC.

The chain has TRBV5-1 and TRBJ2-1, with D maybe TRBD1 (5 bases). The germline V and J ends were trimmed by 1 base and 2 bases, with 10 bases remaining between them. Germline loops: CDR1 SGHRS, CDR2 YFSETQ. There are 15 residues in the CDR3. CDR3 coding DNA: TGCGCCAGCAGCTTGCAGGACACGACCTACAATGAGCAGTTCTTC. It codes for CASSLQDTTYNEQFF.

This sequence joins TRBV23-1 and TRBJ2-7; 11 positions match TRBD2. TRBV23-1 carries the ORF label, with uncertain function. The junction had 6 bases not matched to a gene; V was cut back by 4 bases and J by 4 bases. This CDR3 contains 15 residues. The CDR3 bases are TGCGCCAGCAGTCCAAATAGCGGGAGGGCATACGAGCAGTACTTC. Its protein is CASSPNSGRAYEQYF.

This chain joins TRBV3-1 and TRBJ2-7; the match to TRBD2 covers 7 bases. The CDR3 is 14 amino acids. Germline lookup yields CDR1 LGHDT and CDR2 YNNKEL (reference sequence). J was trimmed by 6 bases and V by 4 bases; bases with no gene match: 9. CDR3 nucleotides: TGTGCCAGCAGCCCCCGGACTAGAGTGGGCGAGCAGTACTTC. This translates into CASSPRTRVGEQYF.

This sequence joins TRBV12-3 or TRBV12-4 and TRBJ2-1; tentatively, D is TRBD1 (5 bases). V lost 6 bases to trimming and J lost 10 bases, with 13 bases between them. The length of the CDR3 is 12 residues. The DNA of the CDR3 is TGTGCCAGCAGACTCAGGGAAGGCGAGCAGTTCTTC. Translated: CASRLREGEQFF.

The rearrangement uses TRBV6-1 and TRBJ2-7; D gene unclear. V was trimmed by 3 bases and J by 5 bases, leaving 11 bases between them. The CDR3 is 13 amino acids. The germline CDR1 and CDR2 sequences are MNHNS and SASEGT. The CDR3 DNA reads TGTGCCAGCAGTGACACGTGGGCCCACGAGCAGTACTTC. Its translation is CASSDTWAHEQYF.